This T cell receptor beta chain was obtained from a study of blood T cell repertoires in COVID-19. Study in general: Material from acute and convalescent COVID-19 was sourced from the United States, Italy and Spain. PBMCs, B-cell-depleted T cells, or T cells provided the cDNA or gDNA that made up the material.

This CDR3 comprises 17 residues. Germline assignment: CDR1 MNHEY and CDR2 SVGEGT. V lost 0 bases to trimming and J lost 1 base, with 15 bases between them. Authors' methods: Amplification of reference gene primers was used by the study to estimate nucleated cell counts. Data came from immunoSEQ multiplex PCR; TCRdb stores just in-frame clones and leaves some out. That table is the source of V, J and clone size, and D and trimming were worked out from the DNA. The sample holds around 91,000 clones; 70% to 90% are singletons and the top ten take over 10%. This rearrangement joins TRBV6-2 or TRBV6-3 to TRBJ1-1; D is uncertain. The sequenced sample consisted of peripheral blood. This TCR was sampled from a human donor in a cohort sampled during active COVID-19. This CDR3 reads CASSYSAPGLENTEAFF. The DNA for the CDR3 is TGTGCCAGCAGTTACTCAGCCCCGGGTCTTGAGAACACTGAAGCTTTCTTT.